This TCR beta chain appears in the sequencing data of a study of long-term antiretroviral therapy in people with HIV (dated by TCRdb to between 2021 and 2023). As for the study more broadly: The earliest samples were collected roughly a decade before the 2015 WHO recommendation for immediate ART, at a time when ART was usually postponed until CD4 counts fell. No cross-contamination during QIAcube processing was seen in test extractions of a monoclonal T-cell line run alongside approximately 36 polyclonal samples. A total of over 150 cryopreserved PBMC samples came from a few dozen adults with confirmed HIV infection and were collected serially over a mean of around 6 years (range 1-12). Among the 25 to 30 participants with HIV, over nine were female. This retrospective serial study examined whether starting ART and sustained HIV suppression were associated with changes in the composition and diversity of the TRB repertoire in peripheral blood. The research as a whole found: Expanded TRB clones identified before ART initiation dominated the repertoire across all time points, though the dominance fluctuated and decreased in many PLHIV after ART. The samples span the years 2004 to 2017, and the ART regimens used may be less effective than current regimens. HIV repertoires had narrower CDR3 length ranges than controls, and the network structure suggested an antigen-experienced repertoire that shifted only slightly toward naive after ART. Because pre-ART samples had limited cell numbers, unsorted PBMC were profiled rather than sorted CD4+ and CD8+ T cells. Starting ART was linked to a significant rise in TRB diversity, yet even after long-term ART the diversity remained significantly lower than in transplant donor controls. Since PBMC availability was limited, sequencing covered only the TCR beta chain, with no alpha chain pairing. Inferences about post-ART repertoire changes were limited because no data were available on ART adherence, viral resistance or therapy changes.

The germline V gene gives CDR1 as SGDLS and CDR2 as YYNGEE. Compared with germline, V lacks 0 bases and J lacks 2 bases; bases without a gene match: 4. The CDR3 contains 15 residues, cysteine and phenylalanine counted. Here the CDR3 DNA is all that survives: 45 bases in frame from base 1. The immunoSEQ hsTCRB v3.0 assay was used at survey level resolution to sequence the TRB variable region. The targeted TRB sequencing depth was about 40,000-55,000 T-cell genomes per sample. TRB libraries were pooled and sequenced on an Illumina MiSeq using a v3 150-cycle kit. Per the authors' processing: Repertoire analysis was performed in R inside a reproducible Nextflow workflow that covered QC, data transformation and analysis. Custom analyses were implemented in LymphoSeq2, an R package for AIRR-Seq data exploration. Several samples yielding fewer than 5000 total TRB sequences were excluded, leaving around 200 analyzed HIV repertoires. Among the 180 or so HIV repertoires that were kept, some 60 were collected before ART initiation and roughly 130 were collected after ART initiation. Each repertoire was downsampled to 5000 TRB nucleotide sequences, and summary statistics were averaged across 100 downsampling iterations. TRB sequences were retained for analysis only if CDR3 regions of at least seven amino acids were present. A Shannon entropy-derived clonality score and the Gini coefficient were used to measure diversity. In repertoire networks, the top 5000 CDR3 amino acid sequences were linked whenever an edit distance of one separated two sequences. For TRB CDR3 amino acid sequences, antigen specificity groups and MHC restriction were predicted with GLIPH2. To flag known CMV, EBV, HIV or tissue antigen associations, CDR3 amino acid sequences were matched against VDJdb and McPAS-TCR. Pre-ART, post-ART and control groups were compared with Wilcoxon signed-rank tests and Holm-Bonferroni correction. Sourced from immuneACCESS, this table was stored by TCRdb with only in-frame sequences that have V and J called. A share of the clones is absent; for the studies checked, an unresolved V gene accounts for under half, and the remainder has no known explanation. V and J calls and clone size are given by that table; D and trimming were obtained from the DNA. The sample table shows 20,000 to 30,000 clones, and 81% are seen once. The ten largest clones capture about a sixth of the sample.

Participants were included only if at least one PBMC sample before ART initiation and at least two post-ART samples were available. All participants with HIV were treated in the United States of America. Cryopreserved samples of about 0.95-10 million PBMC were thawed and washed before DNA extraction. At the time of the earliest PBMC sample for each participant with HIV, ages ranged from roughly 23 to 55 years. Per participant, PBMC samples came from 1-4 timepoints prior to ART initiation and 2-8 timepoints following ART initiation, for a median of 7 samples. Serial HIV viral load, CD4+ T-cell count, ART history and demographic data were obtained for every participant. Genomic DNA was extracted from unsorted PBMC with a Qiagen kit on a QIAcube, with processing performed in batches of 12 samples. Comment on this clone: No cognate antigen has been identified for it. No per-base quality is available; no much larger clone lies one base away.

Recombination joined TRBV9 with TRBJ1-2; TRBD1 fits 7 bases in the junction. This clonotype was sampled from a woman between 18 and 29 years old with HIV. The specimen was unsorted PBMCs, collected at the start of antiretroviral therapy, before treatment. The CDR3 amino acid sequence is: CASSVAGTANYGYTF. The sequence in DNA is TGTGCCAGCAGCGTAGCTGGGACAGCCAACTATGGCTACACCTTC.